The sequence of this T cell receptor beta chain was determined in a study of radiation and T cells in renal cell carcinoma. Across the whole study: Nephrectomy followed 15 Gy stereotactic body radiation by 4 weeks.

The method was immunoSEQ multiplex PCR; TCRdb's version includes in-frame clones alone and lacks a portion of them. The sample consists of about 130,000 clones, around 85% of them appearing once. Study results and limitations: Top tumor clonotypes rose in blood 2 weeks post-radiation, then contracted.

Time point: blood 2 weeks post-SBRT. Described treatment: 15 Gy SBRT to primary tumor, nephrectomy 4 weeks later. Radiation-treated patients gave blood at baseline, week 2 and week 4. Clear cell pathology was present in this patient's renal cell carcinoma. This clone has only a few counts. The antigen is unknown. The J segment lost 3 bases and the V segment lost 2 bases, leaving 1 base of the junction unmatched. This CDR3 has 13 amino acids. Germline CDR1 and CDR2: WNHNN and SYGVQD (reference sequence). Sequenced material: blood, taken from a patient whose treatment included radiotherapy and nephrectomy. The genes are TRBV10-1 and TRBJ2-7, with 7 bases aligning to TRBD1. This receptor was obtained from a man aged 50-59 years with renal cell carcinoma. Here the CDR3 reads CASSEDRVYEQYF. In DNA form, the CDR3 reads TGCGCCAGCAGTGAGGACAGGGTCTACGAGCAGTACTTC.